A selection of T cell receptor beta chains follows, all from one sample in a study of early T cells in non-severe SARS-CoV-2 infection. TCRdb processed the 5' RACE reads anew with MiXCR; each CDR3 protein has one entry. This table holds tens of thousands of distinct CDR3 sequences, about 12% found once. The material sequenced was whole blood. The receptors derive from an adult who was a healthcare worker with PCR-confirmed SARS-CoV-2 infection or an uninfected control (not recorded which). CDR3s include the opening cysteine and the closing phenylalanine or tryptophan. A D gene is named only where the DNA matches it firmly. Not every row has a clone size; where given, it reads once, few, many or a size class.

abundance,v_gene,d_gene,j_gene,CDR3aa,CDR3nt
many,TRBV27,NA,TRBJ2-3,CASSSPTDPSTDTQYF,TGTGCCAGCAGTTCGCCGACGGACCCTAGCACAGATACGCAGTATTTT
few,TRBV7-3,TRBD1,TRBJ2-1,CASSPQGARLDNEQFF,TGTGCCAGCAGCCCTCAGGGGGCTCGGCTGGACAATGAGCAGTTCTTC
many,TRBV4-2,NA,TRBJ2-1,CASSQTDGTYNEQFF,TGTGCCAGCAGCCAGACGGACGGAACCTACAATGAGCAGTTCTTC
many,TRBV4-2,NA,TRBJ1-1,CASSGAVNTEAFF,TGTGCCAGCAGCGGGGCAGTGAACACTGAAGCTTTCTTT
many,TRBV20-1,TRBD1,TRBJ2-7,CSARGSDRGQYEQYF,TGCAGTGCTAGAGGGTCGGACAGGGGGCAATACGAGCAGTACTTC
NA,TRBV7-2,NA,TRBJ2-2,CASSLGGLDTGELFF,TGTGCCAGCAGCTTAGGGGGCTTGGACACCGGGGAGCTGTTTTTT
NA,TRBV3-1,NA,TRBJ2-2,CASSQDMIPSTGELFF,TGTGCCAGCAGCCAAGATATGATCCCAAGCACCGGGGAGCTGTTTTTT
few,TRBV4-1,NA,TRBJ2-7,CASSQDGGEGQYF,TGCGCCAGCAGCCAAGACGGTGGGGAAGGTCAGTACTTC
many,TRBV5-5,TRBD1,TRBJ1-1,CASSYLQGEGNTEAFF,TGTGCCAGCAGCTATCTCCAGGGGGAAGGAAACACTGAAGCTTTCTTT
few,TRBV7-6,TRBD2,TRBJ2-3,CASSLWGLAGGPGTDTQYF,TGTGCCAGCAGCTTATGGGGACTAGCGGGAGGGCCTGGGACAGATACGCAGTATTTT
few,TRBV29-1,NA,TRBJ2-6,CSARGVRSSGANVLTF,TGCAGCGCCCGCGGAGTCCGGAGCTCTGGGGCCAACGTCCTGACTTTC
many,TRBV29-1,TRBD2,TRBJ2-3,CSVEGPSGVSTDTQYF,TGCAGCGTTGAAGGCCCCAGCGGGGTAAGCACAGATACGCAGTATTTT
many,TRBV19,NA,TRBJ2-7,CASSIDFTGAGGSYEQYF,TGTGCCAGTAGTATAGATTTCACCGGGGCCGGGGGCTCCTACGAGCAGTACTTC
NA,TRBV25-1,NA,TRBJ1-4,CASSERGAGEKLFF,TGTGCCAGCAGTGAAAGGGGGGCGGGCGAAAAACTGTTTTTT
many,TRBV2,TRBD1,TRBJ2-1,CASSEALRQGNEQFF,TGTGCCAGCAGTGAAGCGCTTCGACAGGGAAATGAGCAGTTCTTC
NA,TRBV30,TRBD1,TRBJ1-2,CAWSVGQGDGYTF,TGTGCCTGGAGTGTAGGACAGGGGGATGGCTACACCTTC
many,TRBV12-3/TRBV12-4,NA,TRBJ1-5,CASSANSRNQPQHF,TGTGCCAGCAGTGCTAACAGCCGCAATCAGCCCCAGCATTTT
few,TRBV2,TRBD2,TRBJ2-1,CASSGGLAGLKDEQFF,TGTGCCAGCAGTGGGGGACTAGCGGGCCTTAAGGATGAGCAGTTCTTC
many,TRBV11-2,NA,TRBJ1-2,CASSLEMAEQGYTF,TGTGCCAGCAGTCTAGAGATGGCCGAACAAGGCTACACCTTC
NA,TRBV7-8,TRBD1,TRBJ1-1,CASSPNRGQNTEAFF,TGTGCCAGCAGCCCTAACAGGGGGCAGAACACTGAAGCTTTCTTT
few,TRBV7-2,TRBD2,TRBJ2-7,CASSRTRSSYEQYF,TGTGCCAGCAGCCGGACTAGGAGCTCCTACGAGCAGTACTTC
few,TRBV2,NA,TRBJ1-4,CASIIRVNNEKLFF,TGTGCCAGCATAATCAGAGTGAATAATGAAAAACTGTTTTTT
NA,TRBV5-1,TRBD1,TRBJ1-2,CASSPGQGVIGYTF,TGCGCCAGCAGCCCCGGACAGGGGGTGATAGGCTACACCTTC
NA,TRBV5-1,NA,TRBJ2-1,CASSSAPGSYNEQFF,TGCGCCAGCAGCTCGGCCCCAGGGAGTTACAATGAGCAGTTCTTC
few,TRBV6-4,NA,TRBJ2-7,CASSVDRHYEQYF,TGTGCCAGCAGTGTCGACAGACATTACGAGCAGTACTTC
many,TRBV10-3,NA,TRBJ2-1,CAISNPDGTSFVEQFF,TGTGCCATCAGTAACCCAGACGGTACGAGTTTTGTGGAGCAGTTCTTC
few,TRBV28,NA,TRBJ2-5,CASSLYPGSTYQETQYF,TGTGCCAGCAGTTTATATCCGGGCTCCACGTACCAAGAGACCCAGTACTTC
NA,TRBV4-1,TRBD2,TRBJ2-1,CASSQALAGGRSYNEQFF,TGCGCCAGCAGCCAAGCCCTAGCGGGGGGTCGCTCCTACAATGAGCAGTTCTTC
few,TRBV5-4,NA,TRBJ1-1,CASSVLGPVTEAFF,TGTGCCAGCAGCGTGCTGGGGCCTGTAACTGAAGCTTTCTTT
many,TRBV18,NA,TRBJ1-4,CASSPTIDSFEKLFF,TGTGCCAGCTCACCTACTATTGACAGTTTTGAAAAACTGTTTTTT
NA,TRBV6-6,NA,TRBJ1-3,CASSYGIRNTIYF,TGTGCCAGCAGTTACGGGATTCGTAACACCATATATTTT
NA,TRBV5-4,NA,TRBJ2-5,CASSLVGGEEETQYF,TGTGCCAGCAGCTTGGTGGGGGGCGAGGAAGAGACCCAGTACTTC
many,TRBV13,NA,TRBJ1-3,CASSLRTPSTIYF,TGTGCCAGCAGCCTACGGACCCCAAGCACCATATATTTT
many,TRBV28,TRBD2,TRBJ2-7,CASRTSGGHYEQYF,TGTGCCAGCAGGACTAGCGGGGGTCACTACGAGCAGTACTTC
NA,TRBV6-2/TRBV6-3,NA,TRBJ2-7,CASSPGRHEQYF,TGTGCCAGCAGCCCGGGTCGCCACGAGCAGTACTTC
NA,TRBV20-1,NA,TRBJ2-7,CSAAPVVSGYEQYF,TGCAGTGCGGCACCTGTGGTGTCAGGCTACGAGCAGTACTTC
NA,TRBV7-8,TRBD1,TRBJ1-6,CASTLGQVKNSPLHF,TGTGCCAGCACCCTAGGACAGGTGAAAAATTCACCCCTCCACTTT
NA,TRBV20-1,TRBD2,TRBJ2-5,CSARRVHGTSGAYQETQYF,TGCAGTGCTAGACGGGTCCACGGGACTAGCGGAGCGTACCAAGAGACCCAGTACTTC
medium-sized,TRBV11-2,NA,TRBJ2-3,CASSLATPLTDTQYF,TGTGCCAGCAGCTTAGCCACGCCCCTCACAGATACGCAGTATTTT
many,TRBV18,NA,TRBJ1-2,CASSPRREAGGYTF,TGTGCCAGCTCACCTCGGAGAGAAGCCGGGGGCTACACCTTC
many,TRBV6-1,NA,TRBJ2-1,CASSGVLLNEQFF,TGTGCCAGCAGTGGAGTACTCCTCAATGAGCAGTTCTTC
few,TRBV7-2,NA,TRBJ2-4,CASSPTTVAAKNIQYF,TGTGCCAGCAGTCCGACGACAGTGGCAGCCAAAAACATTCAGTACTTC